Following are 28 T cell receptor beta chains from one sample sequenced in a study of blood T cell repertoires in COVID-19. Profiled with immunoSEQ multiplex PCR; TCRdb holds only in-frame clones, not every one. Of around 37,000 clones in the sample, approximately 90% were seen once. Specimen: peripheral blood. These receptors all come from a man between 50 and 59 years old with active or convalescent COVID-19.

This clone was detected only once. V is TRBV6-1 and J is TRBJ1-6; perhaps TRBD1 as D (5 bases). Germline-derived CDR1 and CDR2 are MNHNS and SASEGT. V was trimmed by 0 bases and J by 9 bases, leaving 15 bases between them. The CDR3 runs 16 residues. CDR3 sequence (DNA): TGTGCCAGCAGTGAAGCGATGGGCAGGGCCTTTTCACCCCTCCACTTT. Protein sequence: CASSEAMGRAFSPLHF.

Here the CDR3 DNA reads TGTGCCAGTAGTACCCTAGCGGGGTACACCGGGGAGCTGTTTTTT. It specifies CASSTLAGYTGELFF. The V gene is TRBV19, the J gene TRBJ2-2; 9 nucleotides line up with TRBD2. Germline V gene sequence: CDR1 LNHDA, CDR2 SQIVND (reference sequence). The V and J ends lost 4 bases and 3 bases, in that order; junction bases with no gene match: 3. The CDR3 is 15 residues long.

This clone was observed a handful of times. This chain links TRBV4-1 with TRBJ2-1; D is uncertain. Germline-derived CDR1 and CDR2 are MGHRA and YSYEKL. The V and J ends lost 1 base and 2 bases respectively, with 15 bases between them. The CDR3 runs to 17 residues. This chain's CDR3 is CASSQALVPVTYNEQFF. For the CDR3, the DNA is TGCGCCAGCAGCCAAGCTTTAGTCCCCGTTACCTACAATGAGCAGTTCTTC.

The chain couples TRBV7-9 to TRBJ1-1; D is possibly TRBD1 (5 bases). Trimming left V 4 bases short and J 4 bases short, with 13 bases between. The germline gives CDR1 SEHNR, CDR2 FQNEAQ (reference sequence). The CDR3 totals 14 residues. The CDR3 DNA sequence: TGTGCCAGCAGCTCGACAGAGCGCCGCACTGAAGCTTTCTTT. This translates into CASSSTERRTEAFF.

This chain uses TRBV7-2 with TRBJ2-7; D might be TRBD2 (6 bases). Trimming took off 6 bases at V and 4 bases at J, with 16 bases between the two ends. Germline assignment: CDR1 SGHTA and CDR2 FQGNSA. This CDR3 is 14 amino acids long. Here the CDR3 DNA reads TGTGCCAGCAGGTCCCTCCGGGGGTCGTACGAGCAGTACTTC. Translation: CASRSLRGSYEQYF. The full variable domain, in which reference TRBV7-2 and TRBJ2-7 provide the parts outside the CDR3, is GAGVSQSPSNKVTEKGKDVELRCDPISGHTALYWYRQSLGQGLEFLIYFQGNSAPDKSGLPSDRFSAERTGGSVSTLTIQRTQQEDSAVYLCASRSLRGSYEQYFGPGTRLTVT.

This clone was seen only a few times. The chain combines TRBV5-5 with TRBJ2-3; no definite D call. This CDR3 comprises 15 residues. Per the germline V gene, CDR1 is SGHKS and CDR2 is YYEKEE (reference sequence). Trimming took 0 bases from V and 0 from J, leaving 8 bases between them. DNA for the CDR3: TGTGCCAGCAGCTTGGCGGTACTCAGCACAGATACGCAGTATTTT. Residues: CASSLAVLSTDTQYF.

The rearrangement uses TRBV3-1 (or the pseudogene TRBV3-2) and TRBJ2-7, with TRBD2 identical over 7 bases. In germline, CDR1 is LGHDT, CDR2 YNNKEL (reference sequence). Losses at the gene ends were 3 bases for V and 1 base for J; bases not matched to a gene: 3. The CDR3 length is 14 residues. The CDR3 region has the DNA TGTGCCAGCAGCCAGCAGGGACTATCCTACGAGCAGTACTTC. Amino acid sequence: CASSQQGLSYEQYF.

CDR3 residues: CASSPNRLEGGWSSYNEQFF. The CDR3 coding sequence is TGTGCCAGCAGCCCGAACAGACTAGAAGGTGGTTGGAGCTCCTACAATGAGCAGTTCTTC. The chain carries TRBV7-3 and TRBJ2-1; D may be TRBD2 (6 bases). V lost 5 bases and J 0 bases, leaving 26 bases between the germline ends. Germline CDR1 is SGHTA and CDR2 is FQGTGA. The CDR3 extends over 20 amino acids.

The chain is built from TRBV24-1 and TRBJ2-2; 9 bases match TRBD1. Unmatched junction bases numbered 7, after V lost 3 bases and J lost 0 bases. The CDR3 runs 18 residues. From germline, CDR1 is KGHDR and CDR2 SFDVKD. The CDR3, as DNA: TGTGCCACCAGTGATAGTCCGGGACAGGGAGCGAACACCGGGGAGCTGTTTTTT. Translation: CATSDSPGQGANTGELFF.

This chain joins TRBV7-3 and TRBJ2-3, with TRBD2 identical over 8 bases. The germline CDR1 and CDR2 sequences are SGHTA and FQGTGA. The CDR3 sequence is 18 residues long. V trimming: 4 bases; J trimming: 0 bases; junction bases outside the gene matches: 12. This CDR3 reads CASSSPPGSGDSTDTQYF. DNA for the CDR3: TGTGCCAGCAGCTCCCCCCCGGGTAGCGGGGACAGCACAGATACGCAGTATTTT.

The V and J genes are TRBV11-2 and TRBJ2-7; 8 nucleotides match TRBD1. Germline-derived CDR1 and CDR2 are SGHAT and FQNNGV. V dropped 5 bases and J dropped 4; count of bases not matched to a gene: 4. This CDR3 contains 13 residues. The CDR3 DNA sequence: TGTGCCAGCAGCCTAGGGACAGGATACGAGCAGTACTTC. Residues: CASSLGTGYEQYF.

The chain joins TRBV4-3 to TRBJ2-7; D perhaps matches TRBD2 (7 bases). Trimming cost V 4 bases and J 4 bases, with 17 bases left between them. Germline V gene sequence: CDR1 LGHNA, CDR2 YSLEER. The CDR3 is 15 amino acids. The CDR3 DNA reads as TGCGCCAGCAGCCCTGACTCCAGGGGAGGGTACGAGCAGTACTTC. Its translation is CASSPDSRGGYEQYF.

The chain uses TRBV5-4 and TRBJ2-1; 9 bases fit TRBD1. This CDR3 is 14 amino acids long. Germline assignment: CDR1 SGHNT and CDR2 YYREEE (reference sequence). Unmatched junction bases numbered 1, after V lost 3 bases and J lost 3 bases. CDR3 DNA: TGTGCCAGCAGCTCGGGACAGGGCTACAATGAGCAGTTCTTC. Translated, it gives CASSSGQGYNEQFF.

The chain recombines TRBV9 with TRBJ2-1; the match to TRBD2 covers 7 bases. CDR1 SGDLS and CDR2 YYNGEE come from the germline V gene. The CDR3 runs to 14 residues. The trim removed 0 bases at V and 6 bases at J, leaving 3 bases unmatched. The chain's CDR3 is CASSVGPSGNEQFF. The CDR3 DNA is TGTGCCAGCAGCGTAGGGCCTAGCGGCAATGAGCAGTTCTTC.

DNA of the CDR3: TGCGCCAGCAGCCAAGATTCCCCCCTCGGCAGGGCGCATGAAAAACTGTTTTTT. Its protein product is CASSQDSPLGRAHEKLFF. V and J are TRBV4-3 and TRBJ1-4, with D possibly matching TRBD1 (5 bases). This CDR3 spans 18 amino acids. V was pared by 0 bases and J by 6 bases, with 20 bases between. CDR1 is LGHNA, CDR2 YSLEER, per germline.

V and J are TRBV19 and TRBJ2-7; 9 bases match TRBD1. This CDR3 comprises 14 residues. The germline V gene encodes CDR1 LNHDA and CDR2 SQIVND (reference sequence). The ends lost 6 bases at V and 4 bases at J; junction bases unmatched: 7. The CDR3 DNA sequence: TGTGCCAGTAGCCTGACAGGGGGAAGTTACGAGCAGTACTTC. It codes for CASSLTGGSYEQYF.

The CDR3 reads CASSHSSGSYEQYF. The CDR3 coding sequence is TGTGCCAGCAGCCATTCTAGCGGGAGCTACGAGCAGTACTTC. V is TRBV3-1 (or the pseudogene TRBV3-2) and J is TRBJ2-7; 10 bases map to TRBD2. With V trimmed by 3 bases and J by 3 bases, 2 bases remained unmatched. Germline lookup yields CDR1 LGHDT and CDR2 YNNKEL (reference sequence). The CDR3 contains 14 residues.

The CDR3 nucleotides read TGTGCCAGCAGTTGGTCCCACAGAGGGGCTTTCTTT. It is translated as CASSWSHRGAFF. The chain uses TRBV28 and TRBJ1-1; D unclear. The germline CDR1 and CDR2 sequences are MDHEN and SYDVKM. The CDR3 contains 12 residues. Trimming removed 4 bases from V and 11 bases from J, with 14 bases in between.

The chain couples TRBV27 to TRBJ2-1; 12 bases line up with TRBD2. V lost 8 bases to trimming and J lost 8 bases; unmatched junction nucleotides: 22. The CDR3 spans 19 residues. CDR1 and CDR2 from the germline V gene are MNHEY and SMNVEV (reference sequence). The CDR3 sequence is CASRHMALAGGPGGDEQFF. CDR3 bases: TGTGCCAGCCGGCACATGGCGCTAGCGGGAGGGCCGGGGGGGGATGAGCAGTTCTTC.

CDR3 in amino acids: CASSSGNSNNEQFF. Written as DNA, the CDR3 is TGTGCCAGCAGCTCTGGAAATAGCAACAATGAGCAGTTCTTC. The chain links TRBV7-9 to TRBJ2-1; D unresolved. Germline V gives CDR1 SEHNR, CDR2 FQNEAQ (reference sequence). V was pared by 4 bases and J by 5 bases, with 12 bases between. This CDR3 has 14 amino acids.

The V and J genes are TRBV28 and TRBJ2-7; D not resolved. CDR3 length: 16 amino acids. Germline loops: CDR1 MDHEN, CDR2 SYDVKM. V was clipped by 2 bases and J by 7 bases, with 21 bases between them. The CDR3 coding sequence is TGTGCCAGCAGTTTAGGCGGTGGATCGGATCCTTTGGAGCAGTACTTC. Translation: CASSLGGGSDPLEQYF.

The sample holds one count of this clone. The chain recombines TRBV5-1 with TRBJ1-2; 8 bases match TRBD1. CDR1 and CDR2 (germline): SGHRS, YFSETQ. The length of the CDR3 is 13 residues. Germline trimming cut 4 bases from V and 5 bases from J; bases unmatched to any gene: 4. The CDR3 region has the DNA TGCGCCAGCAGCCCCGACAGGGGATATGGCTACACCTTC. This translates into CASSPDRGYGYTF.

CDR3 loop: CASSSRTSGRSGTGELFF. The CDR3, as DNA: TGTGCCAGCAGCTCCCGGACTAGCGGGAGGTCGGGCACCGGGGAGCTGTTTTTT. The gene calls are TRBV7-2 and TRBJ2-2; 14 nucleotides agree with TRBD2. Germline assignment: CDR1 SGHTA and CDR2 FQGNSA. The junction had 8 bases not matched to a gene; V was cut back by 4 bases and J by 4 bases. The CDR3 runs 18 residues.

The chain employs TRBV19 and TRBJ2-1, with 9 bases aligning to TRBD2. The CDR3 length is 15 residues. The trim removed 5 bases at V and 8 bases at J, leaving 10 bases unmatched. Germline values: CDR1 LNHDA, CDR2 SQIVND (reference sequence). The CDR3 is CASSLRGLAPYEQFF. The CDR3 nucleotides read TGTGCCAGTAGTCTTAGGGGACTAGCCCCCTATGAGCAGTTCTTC.

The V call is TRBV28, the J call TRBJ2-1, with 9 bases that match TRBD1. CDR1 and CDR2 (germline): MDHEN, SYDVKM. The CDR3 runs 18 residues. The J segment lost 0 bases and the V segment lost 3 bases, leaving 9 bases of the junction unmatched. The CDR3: CASSFPPGTGTSYNEQFF. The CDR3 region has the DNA TGTGCCAGCAGTTTTCCGCCCGGGACAGGGACCTCCTACAATGAGCAGTTCTTC.

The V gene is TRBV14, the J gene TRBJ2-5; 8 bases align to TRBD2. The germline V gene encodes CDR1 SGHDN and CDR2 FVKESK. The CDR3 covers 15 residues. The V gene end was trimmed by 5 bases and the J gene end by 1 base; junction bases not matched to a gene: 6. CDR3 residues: CASSNIAGTQETQYF. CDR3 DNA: TGTGCCAGCAGCAACATAGCGGGAACCCAAGAGACCCAGTACTTC.

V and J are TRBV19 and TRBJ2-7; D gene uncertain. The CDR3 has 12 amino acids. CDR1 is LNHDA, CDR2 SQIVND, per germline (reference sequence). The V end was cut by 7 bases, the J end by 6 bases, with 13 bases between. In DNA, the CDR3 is TGTGCCAGTACGGGTGTTTATTCCGAGCAGTACTTC. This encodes CASTGVYSEQYF.

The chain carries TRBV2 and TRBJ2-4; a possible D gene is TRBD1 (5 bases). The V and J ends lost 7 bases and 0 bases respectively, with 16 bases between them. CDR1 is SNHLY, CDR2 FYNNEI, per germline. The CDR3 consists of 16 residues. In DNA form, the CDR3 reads TGTGCCAGCAATCCGACAGCGCCTCTAGCCAAAAACATTCAGTACTTC. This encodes CASNPTAPLAKNIQYF. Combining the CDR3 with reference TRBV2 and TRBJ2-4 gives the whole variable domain EPEVTQTPSHQVTQMGQEVILRCVPISNHLYFYWYRQILGQKVEFLVSFYNNEISEKSEIFDDQFSVERPDGSNFTLKIRSTKLEDSAMYFCASNPTAPLAKNIQYFGAGTRLSVL.